Each of the 7 T cell receptor beta chains below was sequenced from the same sample in a study of OX40 agonist ivuxolimab in advanced cancers. Repertoires were generated with immunoSEQ multiplex PCR, while TCRdb's copy carries only in-frame clones and drops some. The data contain more than 40,000 clones, about 77% of them seen just once; the ten biggest clones take up around 2%. The sequencing used CD4+ or CD8+ T cells sorted from blood, collected in a trial of the OX40 agonist ivuxolimab. These receptors were obtained from an adult with an advanced solid tumor such as melanoma, head and neck, liver or kidney cancer.

The chain is built from TRBV11-2 and TRBJ2-7; D remains unclear. The CDR3 is 13 residues long. V was shortened by 5 bases and J by 1 base, with 9 bases between the two germline ends. Germline values: CDR1 SGHAT, CDR2 FQNNGV. The CDR3 DNA reads TGTGCCAGCAGCCGCGCCGCGTCCTACGAGCAGTACTTC. Its translation is CASSRAASYEQYF.

The V and J genes are TRBV5-1 and TRBJ2-7, with TRBD1 as a possible D gene (6 bases). The CDR3 runs 13 residues. V was trimmed by 2 bases and J by 5 bases, leaving 11 bases between them. In germline, CDR1 is SGHRS, CDR2 YFSETQ. The CDR3 coding sequence is TGCGCCAGCAGCTTATCAGGGGCAGACGAGCAGTACTTC. Translating gives CASSLSGADEQYF.

This clone was seen more than once but under ten times. The J gene is TRBJ2-2, the V gene TRBV19, with D possibly matching TRBD1 (5 bases). CDR3 length equals 14 residues. Germline-derived CDR1 and CDR2 are LNHDA and SQIVND (reference sequence). V shed 6 bases and J shed 6 bases, with 14 bases lying between them. The CDR3 sequence is CASSRTQSAGELFF. Here the CDR3 DNA reads TGTGCCAGTAGCCGGACACAATCGGCCGGGGAGCTGTTTTTT.

The CDR3 DNA sequence: TGCGCCAGCAGCTTTAGTAGAAACACTGAAGCTTTCTTT. It codes for CASSFSRNTEAFF. This chain uses TRBV5-1 with TRBJ1-1; D ambiguous. CDR3 size: 13 residues. The germline CDR1 and CDR2 sequences are SGHRS and YFSETQ. Trimming took 2 bases from V and 2 from J, leaving 7 bases between them. The entire variable domain, with the rest obtained from reference TRBV5-1 and TRBJ1-1, is as follows: KAGVTQTPRYLIKTRGQQVTLSCSPISGHRSVSWYQQTPGQGLQFLFEYFSETQRNKGNFPGRFSGRQFSNSRSEMNVSTLELGDSALYLCASSFSRNTEAFFGQGTRLTVV.

This chain uses TRBV7-2 with TRBJ2-1, with 11 nucleotides matching TRBD2. Per the germline V gene, CDR1 is SGHTA and CDR2 is FQGNSA. Losses at the gene ends were 5 bases for V and 0 bases for J; bases not matched to a gene: 9. CDR3 length: 18 amino acids. The CDR3 bases are TGTGCCAGCAGCGGGGGGACTAGCGGACTTAGCTCCTACAATGAGCAGTTCTTC. Residues: CASSGGTSGLSSYNEQFF.

The genes are TRBV6-5 and TRBJ2-3; D remains ambiguous. V lost 2 bases, J lost 6 bases, and 15 bases lay in between. The CDR3 loop spans 15 amino acids. From germline, CDR1 is MNHEY and CDR2 SVGAGI. The DNA for the CDR3 is TGTGCCAGCAGTTACCTCCAGGCGGTTGGGGATACGCAGTATTTT. Translating it yields CASSYLQAVGDTQYF.

This clone has a handful of counts. The genes are TRBV9 and TRBJ2-3; D not resolved. Germline V lookup: CDR1 SGDLS, CDR2 YYNGEE. V shed 7 bases and J shed 3 bases, with 12 bases lying between them. This CDR3 region has 13 residues. CDR3 in DNA: TGTGCCAGCGGCCCATCCAATACAGATACGCAGTATTTT. Translating it yields CASGPSNTDTQYF. The full variable domain, its missing parts supplied by reference TRBV9 and TRBJ2-3, is DSGVTQTPKHLITATGQRVTLRCSPRSGDLSVYWYQQSLDQGLQFLIQYYNGEERAKGNILERFSAQQFPDLHSELNLSSLELGDSALYFCASGPSNTDTQYFGPGTRLTVL.